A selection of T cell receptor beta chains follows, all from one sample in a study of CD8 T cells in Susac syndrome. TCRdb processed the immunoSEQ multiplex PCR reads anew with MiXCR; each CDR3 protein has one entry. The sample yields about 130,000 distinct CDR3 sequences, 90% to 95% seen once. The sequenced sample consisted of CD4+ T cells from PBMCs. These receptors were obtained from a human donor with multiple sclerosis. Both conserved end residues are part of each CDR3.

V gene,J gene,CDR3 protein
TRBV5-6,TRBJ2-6,CASSFRAPGANVLTF
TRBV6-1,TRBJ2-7,CASSAMTVPTKQYF
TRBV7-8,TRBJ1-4,CASSWPPPRGEKLFF
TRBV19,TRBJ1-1,CASSMDGRTEAFF
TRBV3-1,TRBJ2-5,CASSQVVEETQYF
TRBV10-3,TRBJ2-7,CAISVQGYEQYF
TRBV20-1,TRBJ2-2,CSASRDRGTGELFF
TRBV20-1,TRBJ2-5,CSARDSGTGLLKTQYF
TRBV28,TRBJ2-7,CASSLGGVFEQYF
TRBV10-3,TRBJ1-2,CAISDQNRGDGYTF
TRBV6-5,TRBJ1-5,CASSYSGRDQPQHF
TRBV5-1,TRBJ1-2,CASSFPGDSGGYTF
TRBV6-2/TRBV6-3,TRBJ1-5,CASRRDRATGTQHF
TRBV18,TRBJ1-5,CASSPLQGAGNQPQHF
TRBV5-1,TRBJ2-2,CASSLDSSSNTGELFF
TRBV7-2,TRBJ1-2,CASSLSEGNYGYTF
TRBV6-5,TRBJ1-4,CASSYAGNEKLFF
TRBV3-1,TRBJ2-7,CASSQNPSGRFTYEQYF
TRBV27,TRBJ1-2,CASSSRSQGFYGYTF
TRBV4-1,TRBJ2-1,CASSQEGLYNEQFF
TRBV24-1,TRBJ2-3,CATGLSPADTQYF
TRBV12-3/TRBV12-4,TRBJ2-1,CASSLDYEQFF
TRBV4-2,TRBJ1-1,CASSQDPSTREAFF
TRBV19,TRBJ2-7,CASMNSGTSYEQYF
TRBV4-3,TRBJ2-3,CASSLGTSGALQSTDTQYF
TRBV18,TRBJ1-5,CASSPAGTMNQPQHF
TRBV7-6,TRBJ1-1,CASSLNAGYTEAFF
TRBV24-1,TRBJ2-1,CATSDLENEQFF
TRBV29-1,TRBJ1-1,CSVRGQGLDTEAFF
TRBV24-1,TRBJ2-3,CATSPGTDTQYF
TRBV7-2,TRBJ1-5,CASSLMRAQPQLF
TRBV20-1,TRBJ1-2,CSASNPYGYTF
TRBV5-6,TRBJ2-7,CARPPGQGLSSYEQYF
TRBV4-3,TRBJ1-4,CASSQLRDGEKLFF
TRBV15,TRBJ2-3,CATSRVARGAGDTQYF
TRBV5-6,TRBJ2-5,CASSAGTWETQYF
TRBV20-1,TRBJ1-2,CSARSLGEGDYGYTF
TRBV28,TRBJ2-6,CASSSPPGSGANVLTF
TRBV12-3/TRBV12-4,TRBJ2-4,CASSLSGIGAIAKNIQYF
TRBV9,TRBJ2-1,CASSVGTVGNEQFF
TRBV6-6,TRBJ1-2,CASTEPEGGYGYTF
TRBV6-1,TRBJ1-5,CASSENRGGWQPQHF
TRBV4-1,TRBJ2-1,CASSRLAGVGNEQFF
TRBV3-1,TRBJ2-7,CASSQAGTGIDEQYF